A single sample is the source of the 10 T cell receptor beta chains below, sequenced in a study of T-cell reconstitution after alpha-beta-depleted transplantation in children. A library of TCRbeta sequences, prepared with unique molecular identifiers, was generated. Via MiXCR, TCRdb re-called the PCR reads, giving one row per CDR3 protein. The table has some 520,000 distinct CDR3 sequences, about 33% seen once; the top ten hold 2% to 2.5%. The sample here was PBMCs from the stem cell graft donor, taken from the stem cell graft. The source of these receptors is a human donor who donated a stem cell graft to a child with aplastic anemia.

The V and J genes are TRBV6-5 and TRBJ1-1, with 8 positions matching TRBD1. J was trimmed by 0 bases and V by 0 bases; bases with no gene match: 0. Germline V gene sequence: CDR1 MNHEY, CDR2 SVGAGI. CDR3 length: 15 residues. Here the CDR3 DNA reads TGTGCCAGCAGTTACTCGACAGGGGTGAACACTGAAGCTTTCTTT. It is translated as CASSYSTGVNTEAFF.

Only one count was recorded for this clonotype. This chain connects TRBV7-2 to TRBJ2-5; 8 bases line up with TRBD2. V was clipped by 1 base and J by 2 bases; unmatched bases: 3. This CDR3 has 15 amino acids. Germline-derived CDR1 and CDR2 are SGHTA and FQGNSA. CDR3 in amino acids: CASSLGGRRQETQYF. The DNA of the CDR3 is TGTGCCAGCAGCTTAGGCGGGAGGCGGCAAGAGACCCAGTACTTC.

This clonotype appeared a few times. The CDR3 loop reads CASSQGLAGQETQYF. CDR3 bases: TGTGCCAGCTCACAGGGACTAGCGGGCCAAGAGACCCAGTACTTC. The chain employs TRBV18 and TRBJ2-5; 12 positions agree with TRBD2. Germline V lookup: CDR1 KGHSH, CDR2 LQKENI. This CDR3 is 15 amino acids long. J gave up 1 base and V 4 bases, and 1 base lay outside the gene matches.

The chain joins TRBV4-3 to TRBJ2-7; D gene unclear. With 4 bases removed from V and 0 bases from J, the gap between germline ends came to 13 bases. Looked up from germline, CDR1 is LGHNA and CDR2 is YSLEER. This CDR3 region has 15 residues. CDR3 sequence reads: CASSPQRSYSYEQYF. CDR3 in DNA: TGCGCCAGCAGCCCCCAACGGTCTTACTCCTACGAGCAGTACTTC.

The chain has TRBV12-3 or TRBV12-4 and TRBJ2-7, with D unclear. V was trimmed by 6 bases and J by 1 base, leaving 16 bases between them. The length of the CDR3 is 15 residues. In DNA form, the CDR3 reads TGTGCCAGCAGCCCGGAACCCGGACGTTCCTACGAGCAGTACGTC. Protein product: CASSPEPGRSYEQYV.

This clonotype was picked up many times. V usage is TRBV7-2 and J usage is TRBJ2-7; TRBD1 is a possible D gene (6 bases). This CDR3 is built from 12 residues. Germline V CDR1 and CDR2: SGHTA, FQGNSA. The ends were cut back, 5 bases at V and 4 bases at J, with 9 bases in the middle. In DNA, the CDR3 is TGTGCCAGCAGCCCCACAGGGTACGAGCAGTACGTC. It translates to CASSPTGYEQYV.

This clonotype was detected a few times. The V call is TRBV7-2, the J call TRBJ1-3; 7 bases match TRBD1. The germline CDR1 and CDR2 sequences are SGHTA and FQGNSA. This CDR3 contains 12 residues. J was trimmed by 9 bases and V by 5 bases; bases with no gene match: 4. CDR3: CASSPQGTTIYF. DNA of the CDR3: TGTGCCAGCAGCCCACAGGGGACCACCATATATTTT.

The CDR3 region is CASTTLRTSNTEAFF. The DNA for the CDR3 is TGTGCCAGCACTACCCTGCGGACCTCGAACACTGAAGCTTTCTTT. The rearrangement links TRBV7-9 to TRBJ1-1; no firm D call. The V gene's germline CDR1 is SEHNR and CDR2 FQNEAQ (reference sequence). The CDR3 runs to 15 residues. V was clipped by 7 bases and J by 1 base, with 16 bases between them.

This clonotype was counted at least ten times. This chain connects TRBV6-1 to TRBJ2-2; D remains unclear. CDR1 and CDR2 (germline): MNHNS, SASEGT. V was trimmed by 0 bases and J by 6 bases, leaving 8 bases between them. This CDR3 has 14 residues. CDR3 sequence reads: CASSEAAGPGELFF. The CDR3 coding sequence is TGTGCCAGCAGTGAAGCGGCAGGACCCGGGGAGCTGTTTTTT.

The chain employs TRBV5-1 and TRBJ1-2; no clear D. Deletions cut 1 base from V and 7 bases from J, with 14 bases between. Germline values: CDR1 SGHRS, CDR2 YFSETQ. The CDR3 is 14 amino acids. CDR3 bases: TGCGCCAGCAGCTTGAGTCGGGAGCGGGCTGGCTACACCTTC. This gives the protein CASSLSRERAGYTF.